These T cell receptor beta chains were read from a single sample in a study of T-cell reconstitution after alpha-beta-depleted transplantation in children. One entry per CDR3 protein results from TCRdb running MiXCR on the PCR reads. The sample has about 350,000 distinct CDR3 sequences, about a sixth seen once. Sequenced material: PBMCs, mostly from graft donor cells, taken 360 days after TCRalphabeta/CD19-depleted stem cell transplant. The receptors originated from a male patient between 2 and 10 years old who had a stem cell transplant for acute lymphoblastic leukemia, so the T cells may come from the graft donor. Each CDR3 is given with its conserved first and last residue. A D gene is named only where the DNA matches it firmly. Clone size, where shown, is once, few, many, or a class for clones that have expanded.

TGCAGTGCTAGTCCCCAGCCCTACAATGAGCAGTTCTTC | CSASPQPYNEQFF | TRBV20-1 | NA | TRBJ2-1 | many
TGTGCCAGCAGCCCCTGGGGACAGATGAACACTGAAGCTTTCTTT | CASSPWGQMNTEAFF | TRBV5-5 | TRBD1 | TRBJ1-1 | many
TGTGCCAGCAGCTCGCAGGGTCTAGCAGATACGCAGTATTTT | CASSSQGLADTQYF | TRBV3-1 | NA | TRBJ2-3 | few
TGTGCCAGCAGCGCCACAGGGGCCTACAATGAGCAGTTCTTC | CASSATGAYNEQFF | TRBV9 | TRBD1 | TRBJ2-1 | few
TGCGCCAGCAGCTCAAGACAGGGGTCTAGGGAGCAGTACTTC | CASSSRQGSREQYF | TRBV5-1 | TRBD1 | TRBJ2-7 | few
TGTGCCACCAGCCCACGAGTCCGGGAGTACAATGAGCAGTTCTTC | CATSPRVREYNEQFF | TRBV15 | NA | TRBJ2-1 | few
TGTGCCAGCAGTGAAATCTTCCTCCCAGCGGGAGCGGGGTTGTACCAAGAGACCCAGTACTTC | CASSEIFLPAGAGLYQETQYF | TRBV6-1 | TRBD2 | TRBJ2-5 | NA
TGTGCCATCTTAAACCTTAGTCGACGACTAGCGGGAGTAGGAACCCCCTACAATGAGCAGTTCTTC | CAILNLSRRLAGVGTPYNEQFF | TRBV6-2/TRBV6-3 | TRBD2 | TRBJ2-1 | few
TGTGCCAGCAGCTTAGGAAACAGGGACTACGAAGCTTTCTTT | CASSLGNRDYEAFF | TRBV7-2 | NA | TRBJ1-1 | NA
TGTGCCAGCAGAACACTAGCTTTGCAGTTCTTC | CASRTLALQFF | TRBV12-3/TRBV12-4 | NA | TRBJ2-1 | few
TGTGCCTGGAGTCAATGGCAAAACATTCAGTACTTC | CAWSQWQNIQYF | TRBV30 | NA | TRBJ2-4 | NA
TGTGCCAGCAGCACGGGACTAGCGGGGGGGGCCGGCTACAATGAGCAGTTCTTC | CASSTGLAGGAGYNEQFF | TRBV11-2 | TRBD2 | TRBJ2-1 | NA
TGCAGTGCTAGCGGGAGAAACTTCCGCAGGGGCAATGAGCAGTTCTTC | CSASGRNFRRGNEQFF | TRBV20-1 | NA | TRBJ2-1 | many
TGCGCCAGCAGCCAAGCGGGACTAGCGGAAGAGACCCAGTACTTC | CASSQAGLAEETQYF | TRBV4-1 | TRBD2 | TRBJ2-5 | NA
TGTGCCATCAGTGAGTCAGGACACCTTTTGACCACAGATACGCAGTATTTT | CAISESGHLLTTDTQYF | TRBV10-3 | NA | TRBJ2-3 | NA
TGCAGTGCTAGAAGTTCCGGGTCTGACCCTGAGCAGTTCTTC | CSARSSGSDPEQFF | TRBV20-1 | NA | TRBJ2-1 | few
TGCAGTGCTAGAGATGAGGTTAGGACAGGGCATCAGCCCCAGCATTTT | CSARDEVRTGHQPQHF | TRBV20-1 | TRBD1 | TRBJ1-5 | few
TGTGCCAGCAGACAAAACAGGGTTGAGGGCCAAGAGACCCAGTACTTC | CASRQNRVEGQETQYF | TRBV3-1 | NA | TRBJ2-5 | NA
TGTGCCAGCAGCTTACATCCGACAGCGATACTAGCGGGGGTAGGCACAGATACGCAGTATTTT | CASSLHPTAILAGVGTDTQYF | TRBV7-9 | TRBD2 | TRBJ2-3 | many
TGTGCCAGCAGACCTAGCGGGAGTGGGCACAATGAGCAGTTCTTC | CASRPSGSGHNEQFF | TRBV25-1 | TRBD2 | TRBJ2-1 | NA
TGTGCCAGCAGTTCCCAGATTAAGATGGATACGCAGTATTTT | CASSSQIKMDTQYF | TRBV6-5 | NA | TRBJ2-3 | few
TGTGCCTGGAGTTATTCGCGGGACAGTACCTACGAGCAGTACTTC | CAWSYSRDSTYEQYF | TRBV30 | NA | TRBJ2-7 | NA